Following are 10 T cell receptor beta chains from one sample sequenced in a study of post-analysis software for immune sequencing data. These receptors' antigens are unknown. cDNA libraries for TCR beta contained unique molecular identifiers. A single record per CDR3 protein comes from TCRdb applying MiXCR to the PCR reads. The sample consists of a few hundred thousand distinct CDR3 sequences, roughly 35% of them appearing once. Overall study findings and caveats: Elevated frequency relative to controls characterized 4 or 5 TRBV segments in patients, TRBV5-6, TRBV5-1 and TRBV20-1 among them.

Sequenced material: blood. These receptors came from a girl under 18 with multiple sclerosis.

This clonotype was recorded a few times. The rearrangement joins TRBV6-1 to TRBJ2-6; 9 bases fit TRBD1. The CDR3 totals 18 residues. The germline V gene has CDR1 MNHNS and CDR2 SASEGT. V lost 6 bases and J lost 2; bases outside the gene matches: 11. CDR3 loop: CASRREPGQGTGANVLTF. Here the CDR3 DNA reads TGTGCCAGCAGGAGAGAACCGGGACAGGGAACTGGGGCCAACGTCCTGACTTTC.

The gene calls are TRBV3-1 and TRBJ2-1; 14 bases are a match to TRBD2. The V gene end was trimmed by 5 bases and the J gene end by 7 bases; junction bases not matched to a gene: 4. This CDR3 is 15 amino acids long. Looked up from germline, CDR1 is LGHDT and CDR2 is YNNKEL (reference sequence). CDR3 amino acids: CASSLGLAGVNEQFF. The CDR3 DNA sequence: TGTGCCAGCAGCTTGGGACTAGCGGGGGTTAATGAGCAGTTCTTC.

The V call is TRBV14, the J call TRBJ1-1; D is uncertain. V was trimmed by 1 base and J by 0 bases, leaving 3 bases between them. This CDR3 has 13 residues. Germline V lookup: CDR1 SGHDN, CDR2 FVKESK. In DNA, the CDR3 is TGTGCCAGCAGCCAAGTATTGAACACTGAAGCTTTCTTT. Its translation: CASSQVLNTEAFF.

With regard to this clonotype: The junction does not match germline at one end; this may be a read error. The chain employs TRBV29-1 and TRBJ2-5, with 12 bases that match TRBD2. Germline loops: CDR1 SQVTM, CDR2 ANQGSEA. The CDR3 has 17 amino acids. CDR3 nucleotides: TGCAGCGTCAATGGACTAGCGGGGTGGGTCGTTCAAGGGACCCAGTACTTC. Amino acid sequence: CSVNGLAGWVVQGTQYF.

For the CDR3, the DNA is TGTGCCAGCAGGATTTCTGGGGCTGAAGCTTTCTTT. Amino acid sequence: CASRISGAEAFF. V is TRBV6-6 and J is TRBJ1-1; no clear D. The germline gives CDR1 MNHNY, CDR2 SVGAGI (reference sequence). This CDR3 is 12 amino acids long. Trimming took off 6 bases at V and 6 bases at J, with 11 bases between the two ends.

This chain links TRBV7-9 with TRBJ2-7; 7 bases line up with TRBD2. The CDR3 totals 16 residues. Germline V gives CDR1 SEHNR, CDR2 FQNEAQ (reference sequence). The V segment lost 4 bases and the J segment 3 bases; nucleotides outside the gene matches: 12. The CDR3 DNA is TGTGCCAGCAGCTCCGGACTAGTGGGTTTGATCTACGAGCAGTACTTC. Translation: CASSSGLVGLIYEQYF.

This clonotype came up a few times. V is TRBV4-1 and J is TRBJ1-2; no definite D call. V dropped 4 bases and J dropped 2 bases, with 14 bases sitting between them. Germline lookup yields CDR1 MGHRA and CDR2 YSYEKL. The CDR3 has 15 residues. The chain's CDR3 is CASSRGPTGNYGYTF. CDR3 in DNA: TGCGCCAGCAGCCGAGGCCCGACGGGCAACTATGGCTACACCTTC.

CDR3: CASSYSRSWDRRTFF. The CDR3 region has the DNA TGTGCCAGCAGTTACTCCCGGTCGTGGGACCGAAGAACTTTCTTT. The chain links TRBV6-6 to TRBJ1-1; tentative D call: TRBD1 (5 bases). The CDR3 spans 15 residues. The ends were cut back, 0 bases at V and 12 bases at J, with 20 bases in the middle. In germline, CDR1 is MNHNY, CDR2 SVGAGI (reference sequence).

This clonotype showed up just a few times. The chain has TRBV27 and TRBJ1-5; 8 bases map to TRBD1. Trimming cost V 8 bases and J 3 bases; bases outside gene matches: 9. The CDR3 totals 15 residues. In germline, CDR1 is MNHEY, CDR2 SMNVEV (reference sequence). CDR3 DNA sequence: TGTGCCAGCGGTACCGGGACAGGCCTCAATCAGCCCCAGCATTTT. Amino acids: CASGTGTGLNQPQHF.

With regard to this clonotype: Sequence at one end of the junction differs from germline and may be a read error. The chain joins TRBV4-1 to TRBJ2-3; D unresolved. CDR3 length equals 15 residues. Germline values: CDR1 MGHRA, CDR2 YSYEKL. CDR3 coding DNA: TGCACCAGCAGCCAAGTGGTGGCTCGTACAGATACGCAGTATTTT. As protein: CTSSQVVARTDTQYF.